The clone carrying this T cell receptor beta chain has a single count. Its antigen is currently unknown. The table came from immunoSEQ multiplex PCR; TCRdb's copy has only in-frame clones and leaves some out. The table records 130,000 to 150,000 clones, 91% of them present only once. This CDR3 spans 17 amino acids. The data stem from a study of T cell responses to AZD1222 COVID-19 vaccine. Overall study results and limits: Samples come after the peak T cell response, not at day 14. Dominant CD4 TCR responses targeted spike regions 160-218 and 743-854.

This chain links TRBV21-1 with TRBJ1-3; TRBD1 is the table's D call and was not checked against the DNA. TRBV21-1 counts as a pseudogene. This TCR was sampled from an adult in good health. Material: peripheral blood, obtained on day 0 of AZD1222 vaccination. CDR3 DNA: TGTGCCAGCAGCAAAGTCCTACAGGGTTGCTCTGGAAACACCATATATTTT. Protein sequence: CASSKVLQGCSGNTIYF.